This TCR beta chain was retrieved from a study of blood T cells in healthy people across ages. Alongside a J-beta primer mix, a sample-barcoded 5' primer served in a second PCR lasting roughly 7 to 12 cycles. Each cDNA molecule was tagged by a template-switch adaptor with 12 random nucleotides. TCRdb re-called the 5' RACE reads through MiXCR, storing one row per CDR3 protein. This sample has some 1,000,000 distinct CDR3 sequences, with under 30% found just once. Broader study findings: In the absence of known donor CMV status, changes in expanded clonotypes were possibly confounded.

Every donor contributed roughly 10 milliliters of peripheral blood by blood draw. This clonotype was counted between two and nine times. Its antigen is unknown. J was trimmed by 6 bases and V by 2 bases; bases with no gene match: 8. The CDR3 consists of 15 residues. The V gene's germline CDR1 is MNHEY and CDR2 SVGAGI. The same specimen was also included in a second study, on T cells of mothers and their children. As that report states: Maternal samples each gave over 9.5 million TCR beta CDR3 reads, and child samples several million each.

This sequence was found in a girl aged 2 to 9 in good health. The chain couples TRBV6-5 to TRBJ2-3; 7 nucleotides agree with TRBD2. Sequencing was carried out using blood. The CDR3 is CASSYDGGSADTQYF. In nucleotides, the CDR3 is TGTGCCAGCAGTTACGATGGCGGGAGTGCCGATACGCAGTATTTT.